One sample yielded the 8 T cell receptor beta chains listed below, sequenced in a study of vaccination and CD4 T cells after COVID-19. Treatment defined: approximately 10-day PBMC culture with coronavirus spike peptide pools or control peptides (ViraFEST assay). Sequencing of the DNA from cultured CD4+ T cells was carried out with the Oncomine TCR Beta short-read assay. Each CDR3 protein gets one entry after TCRdb re-called the PCR reads with MiXCR. The sample records about 16,000 distinct CDR3 sequences, around 47% being singletons. These TCRs are of unknown antigen specificity. Sequencing used CD4+ T cells from blood, cultured in vitro, obtained after SARS-CoV-2 vaccination. The receptors stem from a human donor who had recovered from COVID-19.

This clonotype was counted only a few times. V gene TRBV10-3 combines with J gene TRBJ1-1, with D possibly matching TRBD1 (5 bases). Germline V gene data show CDR1 as ENHRY and CDR2 as SYGVKD. The CDR3 runs 15 residues. V gave up 2 bases and J gave up 0 bases, with 10 bases separating them. DNA of the CDR3: TGTGCCATCAGTGAGGGGGGAGGGATGAACACTGAAGCTTTCTTT. It specifies CAISEGGGMNTEAFF.

This clonotype was recorded a few times. The V and J genes are TRBV25-1 and TRBJ2-1; 8 bases align to TRBD2. This CDR3 contains 14 residues. Per germline, CDR1 MGHDK and CDR2 SYGVNS. Trimming took 4 bases from V and 8 from J; bases not matched to a gene: 7. CDR3 nucleotides: TGTGCCAGCAGTGGAGCGGGAGATATGCATGAGCAGTTCTTC. Amino acids: CASSGAGDMHEQFF.

This chain joins TRBV5-5 and TRBJ2-7; 8 positions match TRBD2. This CDR3 is built from 17 residues. The V segment lost 4 bases and the J segment 2 bases; nucleotides outside the gene matches: 14. Per germline, CDR1 SGHKS and CDR2 YYEKEE (reference sequence). The CDR3 loop is CASSTEPVSGLAYEQYF. Written as DNA, the CDR3 is TGTGCCAGCAGCACAGAGCCCGTTTCGGGACTAGCCTACGAGCAGTACTTC.

The rearrangement links TRBV7-2 to TRBJ2-7; TRBD1 is a possible D gene (5 bases). CDR3 length: 14 residues. V was clipped by 5 bases and J by 2 bases, with 13 bases between them. Per the germline V gene, CDR1 is SGHTA and CDR2 is FQGNSA. DNA for the CDR3: TGTGCCAGCAGCATACCTGCGACAGCCTACGAGCAGTACTTC. Translating gives CASSIPATAYEQYF.

About this clonotype: Mismatch with germline at one junction end may stem from a read error. The chain carries TRBV6-1 and TRBJ1-2; D ambiguous. Germline CDR1 reads MNHNS; CDR2 reads SASEGT. This CDR3 is 16 amino acids long. In nucleotides, the CDR3 is TGTGCCGGCAGTGAAAGTAGTAGCCTCCCCCTTTATGGCTACACCTTC. As protein: CAGSESSSLPLYGYTF.

The genes are TRBV6-4 and TRBJ2-5, with D hard to call. The CDR3 covers 13 residues. V gave up 4 bases and J gave up 4 bases, with 10 bases separating them. Germline V CDR1 and CDR2: MRHNA, SNTAGT. The CDR3 nucleotides read TGTGCCAGCAGTGTTATTACGGGAGAGACCCAGTACTTC. This translates into CASSVITGETQYF.

Here the CDR3 reads CAWSRESQENSPLHF. As DNA, the CDR3 is TGTGCCTGGAGTCGAGAATCGCAAGAAAATTCACCCCTCCACTTT. The V gene is TRBV30, the J gene TRBJ1-6; D remains unclear. The germline V and J ends were trimmed by 2 bases and 7 bases, with 15 bases remaining between them. The CDR3 is 15 residues long. Germline V gene sequence: CDR1 GTSNPN, CDR2 SVGIG (reference sequence).

Of note for this clonotype: Being one base from a much bigger clone, this may be a read error. The chain uses TRBV5-6 and TRBJ2-1, with TRBD2 identical over 10 bases. V lost 1 base and J lost 8; bases outside the gene matches: 21. The CDR3 is 20 residues long. Germline CDR1 is SGHDT and CDR2 is YYEEEE. CDR3 region: CASSLLGQGYLAGEIDEQFF. The CDR3 bases are TGTGCCAGCAGCTTGCTCGGACAAGGGTACCTAGCGGGAGAGATAGATGAGCAGTTCTTC.